Shown below are 14 T cell receptor beta chains from a single sample sequenced in a study of CD8 T cells in ankylosing spondylitis. TCRdb ran MiXCR on the 5' RACE reads and lists one entry per CDR3 protein. The sample holds 150,000 to 200,000 distinct CDR3 sequences, just over 9.5% seen once. The sequenced sample consisted of blood, either unsorted or a sorted T cell fraction (not recorded which). The receptors here all came from a female donor with ankylosing spondylitis or in good health (not recorded which).

This clonotype was seen at least ten times. The genes are TRBV12-3 or TRBV12-4 and TRBJ2-2; D remains unclear. V lost 2 bases and J lost 7, with 8 bases in between. This CDR3 spans 13 amino acids. The CDR3 reads CASSLSQIGELFF. The CDR3 DNA reads as TGTGCCAGCAGTTTATCACAGATCGGGGAGCTGTTTTTT.

The sample holds many counts of this clonotype. The chain has TRBV27 and TRBJ1-1; possible D gene TRBD1, 6 bases. The germline V and J ends were trimmed by 8 bases and 5 bases, with 18 bases remaining between them. CDR3 length: 14 amino acids. Germline CDR1 MNHEY, CDR2 SMNVEV (reference sequence). The CDR3 protein is CASYPPTGRTEAFF. In DNA, the CDR3 is TGTGCCAGCTACCCTCCCACAGGGAGGACTGAAGCTTTCTTT.

This clonotype was counted a few times. V gene TRBV7-6 combines with J gene TRBJ2-7; possibly TRBD1 for D (6 bases). The V and J ends lost 1 base and 2 bases respectively, with 12 bases between them. Looked up from germline, CDR1 is SGHVS and CDR2 is FNYEAQ. This CDR3 is 15 amino acids long. Here the CDR3 reads CASSLDGGIPYEQYF. Written as DNA, the CDR3 is TGTGCCAGCAGCTTAGATGGGGGCATTCCCTACGAGCAGTACTTC.

This clonotype was observed a handful of times. V is TRBV7-9 and J is TRBJ2-7; D is possibly TRBD1 or TRBD2 (6 bases each). This CDR3 contains 14 residues. Germline lookup yields CDR1 SEHNR and CDR2 FQNEAQ (reference sequence). The V end lost 5 bases, the J end lost 2 bases, and 13 bases lay between the germline ends. CDR3 in amino acids: CASSPTGATYEQYF. The CDR3 coding sequence is TGTGCCAGCAGCCCCACGGGGGCCACCTACGAGCAGTACTTC.

This chain connects TRBV28 to TRBJ2-1; 13 bases map to TRBD2. Looked up from germline, CDR1 is MDHEN and CDR2 is SYDVKM. The CDR3 spans 16 residues. The ends lost 5 bases at V and 4 bases at J; junction bases unmatched: 5. As DNA, the CDR3 is TGTGCCAGCAGTAGGGGACTAGCGGGATCATACAATGAGCAGTTCTTC. This gives the protein CASSRGLAGSYNEQFF.

Ten or more counts support this clonotype. The chain carries TRBV20-1 and TRBJ2-7; 8 bases are a match to TRBD1. CDR3 length: 12 residues. CDR1 and CDR2 from the germline V gene are DFQATT and SNEGSKA (reference sequence). V shed 5 bases, J shed 3 bases, and the junction held 3 bases outside the gene matches. The CDR3 DNA sequence: TGCAGTGCTCGGACAGGGATCTACGAGCAGTACTTC. Encoded protein: CSARTGIYEQYF.

This clonotype was counted only a few times. V is TRBV5-6 and J is TRBJ2-4; D is undetermined. CDR1 and CDR2 (germline): SGHDT, YYEEEE. The CDR3 spans 12 residues. The ends were cut back, 0 bases at V and 4 bases at J, with 2 bases in the middle. CDR3 sequence: CASSLGKNIQYF. In nucleotides, the CDR3 is TGTGCCAGCAGCTTGGGAAAAAACATTCAGTACTTC.

The CDR3 reads CASSFAALGRDNSYEQYF. The CDR3 DNA follows: TGTGCCAGCAGTTTCGCGGCGCTAGGCAGGGACAACTCCTACGAGCAGTACTTC. The chain uses TRBV27 and TRBJ2-7, with TRBD1 as a possible D gene (6 bases). The CDR3 has 18 amino acids. In germline, CDR1 is MNHEY, CDR2 SMNVEV (reference sequence). V lost 3 bases to trimming and J lost 0 bases, with 21 bases between them.

The table lists this clonotype with a few counts. The chain couples TRBV6-2 or TRBV6-3 to TRBJ2-7, with D perhaps matching TRBD1 (6 bases). This CDR3 is 15 amino acids long. From germline, CDR1 is MNHEY and CDR2 SVGEGT. The V and J ends lost 3 bases and 3 bases respectively, with 15 bases between them. The CDR3 sequence is CASSYKPGVFYEQYF. CDR3 coding DNA: TGTGCCAGCAGTTATAAACCAGGGGTCTTCTACGAGCAGTACTTC.

The chain employs TRBV9 and TRBJ2-1; either TRBD1 or TRBD2 may fit D (5 bases each). V was clipped by 3 bases and J by 5 bases, with 18 bases between them. CDR3 size: 16 residues. Germline CDR1 and CDR2: SGDLS and YYNGEE. CDR3 nucleotide sequence: TGTGCCAGCAGCGCCAACAGGTTTAGGGGACACAATGAGCAGTTCTTC. This sequence encodes CASSANRFRGHNEQFF.

The genes are TRBV6-2 or TRBV6-3 and TRBJ2-1; 8 nucleotides agree with TRBD2. The V segment lost 4 bases and the J segment 4 bases; nucleotides outside the gene matches: 9. The CDR3 totals 16 residues. CDR1 is MNHEY, CDR2 SVGEGT, per germline. The CDR3: CASSSGLAGIYNEQFF. CDR3 coding DNA: TGTGCCAGCAGTTCAGGACTAGCAGGGATTTACAATGAGCAGTTCTTC.

This clonotype was observed a few times. The chain has TRBV6-5 and TRBJ2-5, with 7 bases lining up with TRBD2. This CDR3 is built from 15 residues. The V segment lost 4 bases and the J segment 5 bases; nucleotides outside the gene matches: 10. Germline V gene sequence: CDR1 MNHEY, CDR2 SVGAGI. CDR3 sequence: CASSFGGGSEETQYF. CDR3 coding DNA: TGTGCCAGCAGTTTCGGGGGAGGGTCTGAGGAGACCCAGTACTTC.

This rearrangement joins TRBV29-1 to TRBJ2-7, with D perhaps matching TRBD1 (6 bases). This CDR3 has 13 residues. V dropped 5 bases and J dropped 9 bases, with 20 bases sitting between them. CDR1 is SQVTM and CDR2 is ANQGSEA in the germline V gene. The CDR3 loop is CSVSDRFSNGQYF. Written as DNA, the CDR3 is TGCAGCGTTTCAGACAGGTTTAGTAACGGGCAGTACTTC.

This chain links TRBV11-2 with TRBJ2-3, with TRBD2 as a possible D gene (5 bases). Trimming stripped 3 bases from V and 6 bases from J, with 13 bases between. CDR3 length equals 14 residues. Germline V gene sequence: CDR1 SGHAT, CDR2 FQNNGV. As DNA, the CDR3 is TGTGCCAGCAGCTTCAGACGGACTCCGGATACGCAGTATTTT. Protein sequence: CASSFRRTPDTQYF.